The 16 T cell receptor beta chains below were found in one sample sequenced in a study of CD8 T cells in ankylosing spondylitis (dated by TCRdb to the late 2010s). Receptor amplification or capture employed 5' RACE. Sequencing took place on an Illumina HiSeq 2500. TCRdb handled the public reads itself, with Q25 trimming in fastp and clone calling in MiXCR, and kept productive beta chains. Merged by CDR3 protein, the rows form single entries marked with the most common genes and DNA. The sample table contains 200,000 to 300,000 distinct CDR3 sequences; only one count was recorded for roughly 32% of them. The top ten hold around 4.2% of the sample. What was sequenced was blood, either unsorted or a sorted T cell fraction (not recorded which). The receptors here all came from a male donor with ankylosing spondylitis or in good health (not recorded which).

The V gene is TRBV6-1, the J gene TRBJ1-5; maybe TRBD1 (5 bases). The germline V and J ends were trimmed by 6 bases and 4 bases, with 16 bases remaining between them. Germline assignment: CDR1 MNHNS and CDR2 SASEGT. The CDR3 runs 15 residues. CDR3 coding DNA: TGTGCCAGCAGGAACACGGGGGGGTCAAATCAGCCCCAGCATTTT. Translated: CASRNTGGSNQPQHF.

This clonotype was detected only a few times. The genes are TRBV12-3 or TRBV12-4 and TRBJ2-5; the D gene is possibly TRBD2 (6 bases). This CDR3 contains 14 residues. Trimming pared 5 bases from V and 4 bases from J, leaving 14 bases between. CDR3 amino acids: CASSNPTSRETQYF. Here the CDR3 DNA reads TGTGCCAGCAGTAACCCCACTAGCCGAGAGACCCAGTACTTC.

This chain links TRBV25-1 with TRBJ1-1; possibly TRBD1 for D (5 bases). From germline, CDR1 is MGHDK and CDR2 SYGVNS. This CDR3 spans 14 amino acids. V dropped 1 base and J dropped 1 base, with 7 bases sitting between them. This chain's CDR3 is CASSELQGNTEAFF. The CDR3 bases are TGTGCCAGCAGTGAATTGCAGGGGAACACTGAAGCTTTCTTT.

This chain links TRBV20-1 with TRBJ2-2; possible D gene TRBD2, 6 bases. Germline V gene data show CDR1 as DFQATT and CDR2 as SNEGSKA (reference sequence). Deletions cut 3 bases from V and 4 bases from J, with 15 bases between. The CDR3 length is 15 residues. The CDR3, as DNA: TGCAGTGCTAGCGGGGTGACTAGTCTCACCGGGGAGCTGTTTTTT. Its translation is CSASGVTSLTGELFF.

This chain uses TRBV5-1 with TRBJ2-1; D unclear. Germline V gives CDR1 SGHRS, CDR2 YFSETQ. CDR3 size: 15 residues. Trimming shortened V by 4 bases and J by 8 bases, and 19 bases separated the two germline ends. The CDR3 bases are TGCGCCAGCAGCCGAACGGTGGCTAGGATAGATGAGCAGTTCTTC. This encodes CASSRTVARIDEQFF.

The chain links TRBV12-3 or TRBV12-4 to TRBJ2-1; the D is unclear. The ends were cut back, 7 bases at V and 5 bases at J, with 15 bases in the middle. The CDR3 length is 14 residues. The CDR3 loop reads CASTLGRRNNEQFF. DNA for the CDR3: TGTGCCAGCACCCTTGGGCGGCGGAACAATGAGCAGTTCTTC.

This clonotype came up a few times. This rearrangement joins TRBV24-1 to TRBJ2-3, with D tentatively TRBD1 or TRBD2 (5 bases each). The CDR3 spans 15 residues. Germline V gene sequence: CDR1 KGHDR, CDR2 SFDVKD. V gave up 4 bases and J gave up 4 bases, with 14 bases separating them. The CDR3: CATSEPGPDPDTQYF. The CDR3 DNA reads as TGTGCCACCAGTGAGCCGGGACCAGACCCAGATACGCAGTATTTT.

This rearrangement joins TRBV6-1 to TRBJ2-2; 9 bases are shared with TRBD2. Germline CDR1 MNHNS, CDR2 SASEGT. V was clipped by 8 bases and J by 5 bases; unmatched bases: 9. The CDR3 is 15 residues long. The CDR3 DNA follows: TGTGCCAGCTGGGGTCTAGCGGGGTATACCGGGGAGCTGTTTTTT. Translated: CASWGLAGYTGELFF.

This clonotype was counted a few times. The CDR3 bases are TGCAGTGCTAGAGATGTGGCTAGCGGGGGGCTCCTCCTAGGGGAGCAGTTCTTC. Translation gives CSARDVASGGLLLGEQFF. The chain joins TRBV20-1 to TRBJ2-1; TRBD2 agrees at 11 bases. V shed 0 bases and J 10 bases; nucleotides not matched to a gene: 17. Germline V CDR1 and CDR2: DFQATT, SNEGSKA (reference sequence). This CDR3 is built from 18 residues.

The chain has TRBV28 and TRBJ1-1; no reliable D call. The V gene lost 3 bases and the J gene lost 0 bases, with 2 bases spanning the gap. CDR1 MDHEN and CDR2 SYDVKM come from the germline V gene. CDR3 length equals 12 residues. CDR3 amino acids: CASSFVNTEAFF. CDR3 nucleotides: TGTGCCAGCAGTTTCGTGAACACTGAAGCTTTCTTT.

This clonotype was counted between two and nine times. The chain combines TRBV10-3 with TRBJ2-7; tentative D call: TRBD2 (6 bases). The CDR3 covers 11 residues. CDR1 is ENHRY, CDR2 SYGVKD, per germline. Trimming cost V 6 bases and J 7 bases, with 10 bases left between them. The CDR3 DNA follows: TGTGCCATCAGCAGGGAGGCAGAGCAGTACTTC. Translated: CAISREAEQYF.

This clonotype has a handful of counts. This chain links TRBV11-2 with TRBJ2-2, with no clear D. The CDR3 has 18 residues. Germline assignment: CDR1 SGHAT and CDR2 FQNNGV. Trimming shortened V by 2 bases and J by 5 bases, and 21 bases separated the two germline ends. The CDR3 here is CASSLYWASPATTGELFF. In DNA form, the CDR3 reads TGTGCCAGCAGCTTATATTGGGCCTCCCCGGCAACGACCGGGGAGCTGTTTTTT.

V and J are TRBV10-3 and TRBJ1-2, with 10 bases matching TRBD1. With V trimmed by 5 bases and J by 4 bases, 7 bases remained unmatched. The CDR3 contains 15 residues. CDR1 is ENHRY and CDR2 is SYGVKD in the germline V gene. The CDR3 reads CAISKGTGALYGYTF. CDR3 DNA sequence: TGTGCCATCAGTAAAGGGACAGGGGCCCTCTATGGCTACACCTTC.

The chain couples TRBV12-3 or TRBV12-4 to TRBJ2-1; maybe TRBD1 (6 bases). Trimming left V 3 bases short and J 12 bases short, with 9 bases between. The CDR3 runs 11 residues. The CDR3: CASSFGQMQFF. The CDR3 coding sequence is TGTGCCAGCAGTTTTGGACAGATGCAGTTCTTC.

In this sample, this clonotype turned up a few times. The CDR3 loop is CASTKLAGGPKTQYF. The CDR3 coding sequence is TGTGCCAGCACCAAACTAGCGGGGGGGCCGAAGACCCAGTACTTC. The rearrangement links TRBV27 to TRBJ2-5, with 13 positions matching TRBD2. The germline V gene has CDR1 MNHEY and CDR2 SMNVEV (reference sequence). The junction had 8 bases not matched to a gene; V was cut back by 7 bases and J by 6 bases. This CDR3 is 15 amino acids long.

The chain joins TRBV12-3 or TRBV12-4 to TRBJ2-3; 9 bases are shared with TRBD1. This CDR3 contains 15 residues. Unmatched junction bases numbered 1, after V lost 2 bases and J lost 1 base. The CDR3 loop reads CASSLRDRGTDTQYF. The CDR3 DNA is TGTGCCAGCAGTTTAAGGGACAGGGGCACAGATACGCAGTATTTT.